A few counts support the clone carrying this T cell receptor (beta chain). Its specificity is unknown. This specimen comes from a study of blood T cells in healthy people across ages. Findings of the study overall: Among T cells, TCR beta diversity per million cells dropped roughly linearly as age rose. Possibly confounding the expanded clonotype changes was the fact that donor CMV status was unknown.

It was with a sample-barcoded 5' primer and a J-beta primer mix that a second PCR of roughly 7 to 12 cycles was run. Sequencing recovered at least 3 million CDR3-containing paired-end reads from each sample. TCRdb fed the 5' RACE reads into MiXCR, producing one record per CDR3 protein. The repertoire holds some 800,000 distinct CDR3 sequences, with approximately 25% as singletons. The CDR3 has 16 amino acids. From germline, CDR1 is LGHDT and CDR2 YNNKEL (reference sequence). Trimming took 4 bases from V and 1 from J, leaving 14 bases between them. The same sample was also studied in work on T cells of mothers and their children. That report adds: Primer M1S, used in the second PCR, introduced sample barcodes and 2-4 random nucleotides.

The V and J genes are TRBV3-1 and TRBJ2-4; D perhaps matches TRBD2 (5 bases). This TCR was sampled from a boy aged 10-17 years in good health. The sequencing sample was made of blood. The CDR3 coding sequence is TGTGCCAGCAGCCTACTGGGAGAATCGGCCAAAAACATTCAGTACTTC. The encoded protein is CASSLLGESAKNIQYF.